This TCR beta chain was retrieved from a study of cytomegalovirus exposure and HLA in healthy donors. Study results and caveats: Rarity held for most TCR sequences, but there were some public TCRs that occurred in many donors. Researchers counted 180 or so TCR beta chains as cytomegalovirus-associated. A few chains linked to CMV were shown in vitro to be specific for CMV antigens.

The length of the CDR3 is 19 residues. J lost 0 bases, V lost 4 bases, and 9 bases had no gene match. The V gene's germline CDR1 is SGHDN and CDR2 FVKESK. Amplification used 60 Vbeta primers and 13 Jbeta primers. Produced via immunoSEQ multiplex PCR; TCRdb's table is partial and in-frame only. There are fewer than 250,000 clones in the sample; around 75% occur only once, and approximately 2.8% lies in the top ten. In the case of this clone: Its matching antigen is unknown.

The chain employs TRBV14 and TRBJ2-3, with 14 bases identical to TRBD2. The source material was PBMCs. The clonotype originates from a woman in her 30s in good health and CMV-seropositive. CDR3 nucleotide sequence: TGTGCCAGCAGCCGGGAAGGACTAGCGGGAGGAAGGAGCACAGATACGCAGTATTTT. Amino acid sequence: CASSREGLAGGRSTDTQYF.